This T cell receptor (beta chain) was recorded in a study of response to subunit inactivated influenza vaccine listed by TCRdb under 2018. A note on the overall study: The study used deep quantitative T cell receptor repertoire profiling to track responses to a trivalent subunit inactivated influenza vaccine. Here is what the overall study found, with its caveats: The authors suggested that each seasonal influenza vaccination may recruit only a limited number of new T cells.

For CDR1 and CDR2, the germline V gene lists LGHNA and YSLEER. Here V drops 0 bases and J drops 3 bases, and the junction holds 7 bases not matched to any gene. Counted from cysteine to phenylalanine, this CDR3 has 17 amino acids. The kept DNA is CDR3 alone, 51 bases in frame from the first base. This clonotype has at least ten counts. The clone's antigen remains unknown. Base qualities were left out, and no much larger clone turns up one base away. Library creation used RT-PCR. The sample was run on an Illumina HiSeq 2500. The public reads were run again by TCRdb, first through fastp at Q25 and then through MiXCR, and only productive beta chains were kept. Each CDR3 protein appears once, grouped with its most common genes and DNA. Across this sample there are 550,000 to 800,000 distinct CDR3 sequences, with approximately 15% seen only once. The ten largest account for less than 7% of the sample.

The chain is encoded by TRBV4-3 joined to TRBJ2-1, and 8 junctional nucleotides match TRBD2. Material: PBMCs from blood, obtained less than 15 days before vaccination. The sequence was obtained from a man in his fifties who received an inactivated influenza vaccine. Donor details come from another sample of the same person, matched by shared clones. The CDR3 here reads CASSQDLASGHYNEQFF. The DNA is TGCGCCAGCAGCCAAGATCTCGCTAGCGGGCACTACAATGAGCAGTTCTTC.